The source of this T cell receptor beta chain is a study of response to subunit inactivated influenza vaccine. CDR3 size: 16 residues. Germline lookup yields CDR1 SGHTA and CDR2 FQGNSA. TCRdb reprocessed the RT-PCR reads with MiXCR, giving one entry per CDR3 protein. The data hold more than 700,000 distinct CDR3 sequences, with about 20% observed a single time. This clonotype was seen more than once but under ten times. At one end, the junction sequence differs from germline, possibly due to a read error. This specimen was PBMCs from blood, taken more than 4 days after vaccination. The TCR comes from a man aged 45 to 65 who received an inactivated influenza vaccine. The chain uses TRBV7-2 and TRBJ2-1; TRBD2 agrees at 10 bases. CDR3 in DNA: TGTGCCAGCAGCTTAGGACTAGCGGGCCAGTATCCGACAATAACCTTC. Protein: CASSLGLAGQYPTITF.